A selection of T cell receptor beta chains follows, all from one sample in a study of blood T cell repertoires in COVID-19. This table comes from immunoSEQ multiplex PCR, and its TCRdb copy is limited to in-frame clones, with some not included. The repertoire holds about half a million clones, with 75% to 90% as singletons. Sample: peripheral blood. Receptors originate from a man between 18 and 35 years old with COVID-19, enrolled during active disease. The CDR3 runs from the conserved cysteine through the conserved F or W. A D gene is named only where the DNA matches it firmly. Rows may omit the clone size; those that give it use once, few, many or a size class.

TGTGCCAGCAGCACTCCGACAGGGGTTATCCACGAGCAGTACTTC,CASSTPTGVIHEQYF,TRBJ2-7,15,TRBD1,TRBV5-4,.
TGTGCCAGCGAAGGGGTAGCACGGAACACCGGGGAGCTGTTTTTT,CASEGVARNTGELFF,TRBJ2-2,15,.,TRBV9,.
TGTGCCAGCAGCTTAAATCAGGGCTACGAGCAGTACTTC,CASSLNQGYEQYF,TRBJ2-7,13,.,TRBV7-2,once
TGTGCCAGCAGCGCCGAACCGGACACTCTCTATGGCTACACCTTC,CASSAEPDTLYGYTF,TRBJ1-2,15,.,TRBV7-6,.
TGTGCCAGCAGCTCTACCGGGATCTCTGGAAACACCATATATTTT,CASSSTGISGNTIYF,TRBJ1-3,15,.,TRBV11-2,.
TGTGCCAGCAGTCGGGGGGCTTACAATGAGCAGTTCTTC,CASSRGAYNEQFF,TRBJ2-1,13,.,TRBV6-5,.
TGTGCCAGCAGCCCCCTTAGCGGGGGTACCTCCTACGAGCAGTACTTC,CASSPLSGGTSYEQYF,TRBJ2-7,16,TRBD2,TRBV27,.
TGTGCCAGCAGCCCTCGCGGGGATGAGCAGTACTTC,CASSPRGDEQYF,TRBJ2-7,12,.,TRBV12-3/TRBV12-4,.
TGTGCCAGCAGAAACAGGGGACAGAACACCGGGGAGCTGTTTTTT,CASRNRGQNTGELFF,TRBJ2-2,15,TRBD1,TRBV4-2,.
TGTGCCAGCAGAGGCCTAGCGGGAGTCAGAGAGCAGTACTTC,CASRGLAGVREQYF,TRBJ2-7,14,TRBD2,TRBV28,few
TGCGCCAGCAGCCAAGAAGGGACAGGGGCTCACGAGCAGTACTTC,CASSQEGTGAHEQYF,TRBJ2-7,15,TRBD1,TRBV4-1,.
TGTGCCAGTAGTACTAAGTGGGACAGGGGTATGGAGACCCAGTACTTC,CASSTKWDRGMETQYF,TRBJ2-5,16,TRBD1,TRBV19,once
TGTGCCACCGGGACTGGGTCTGGGGCCAACGTCCTGACTTTC,CATGTGSGANVLTF,TRBJ2-6,14,.,TRBV24-1,.
TGTGCCAGCAGCTCAAGACAGGGGGCAAACGAGCAGTACTTC,CASSSRQGANEQYF,TRBJ2-7,14,TRBD1,TRBV11-2,.
TGTGCCAGCACTAGCGGGGGCTACAATGAGCAGTTCTTC,CASTSGGYNEQFF,TRBJ2-1,13,TRBD2,TRBV19,.
TGTGCCAGCAGTGGTCCCGGGACATCGGGGGGAGCTAACTATGGCTACACCTTC,CASSGPGTSGGANYGYTF,TRBJ1-2,18,.,TRBV6-1,few
TGTGCCCTCCGACAGTCAGGTACCTACGAGCAGTACTTC,CALRQSGTYEQYF,TRBJ2-7,13,.,TRBV30,.
TGCAGTGCTAGTCCATGGCTAGCGGGGGGTCCCACAGATACGCAGTATTTT,CSASPWLAGGPTDTQYF,TRBJ2-3,17,TRBD2,TRBV20-1,.
TGCGCCAGCGGGACAGGGTCTCCCGGGGAGCTGTTTTTT,CASGTGSPGELFF,TRBJ2-2,13,TRBD1,TRBV5-1,.
TGTGCCAGCAGCTTAGGACAGGGGGCGATTCACGAGCAGTACTTC,CASSLGQGAIHEQYF,TRBJ2-7,15,TRBD1,TRBV7-9,.
TGTGCCAGCATACAGTTGGGGCAGGGGCATTATGGCTACACCTTC,CASIQLGQGHYGYTF,TRBJ1-2,15,.,TRBV13,.
TGTGCCAGCTCAAGCGGCCAAGAGACCCAGTACTTC,CASSSGQETQYF,TRBJ2-5,12,.,TRBV7-9,once
TGTGCCTCCGGTCTGGTCAATCAGCCCCAGCATTTT,CASGLVNQPQHF,TRBJ1-5,12,.,TRBV19,.
TGTGCCAGCCAGCCGGACAGTCACTCCTACGAGCAGTACTTC,CASQPDSHSYEQYF,TRBJ2-7,14,.,TRBV2,.
TGTGCCTGGAGTGTACGGGGGGCGGGAGGGCTGTACCAAGAGACCCAGTACTTC,CAWSVRGAGGLYQETQYF,TRBJ2-5,18,TRBD2,TRBV30,once
TGTGCCAGCAGAGAGACAGGGTCCTACGAGCAGTACTTC,CASRETGSYEQYF,TRBJ2-7,13,TRBD1,TRBV27,.
TGTGCCAGCAGCTTGGGGGACAGGTTAAATGAAAAACTGTTTTTT,CASSLGDRLNEKLFF,TRBJ1-4,15,TRBD1,TRBV5-5,.
TGTGCCAGCAGCTTAGATACGGGGATGAACACTGAAGCTTTCTTT,CASSLDTGMNTEAFF,TRBJ1-1,15,.,TRBV7-9,once
TGTGCCAGTAGGACGGGAACCAGAGCTATCTATGGCTACACCTTC,CASRTGTRAIYGYTF,TRBJ1-2,15,.,TRBV19,once
TGCGCCAGCAGCTTGTCAGGTGGAGAGACCCAGTACTTC,CASSLSGGETQYF,TRBJ2-5,13,.,TRBV5-1,.
TGTGCCAGTAGTCCCGGACAGGCGAAAGAAAAACTGTTTTTT,CASSPGQAKEKLFF,TRBJ1-4,14,TRBD1,TRBV19,.
TGTGCCAGCAGCTTATATTCTAGCGGGAGTAGCACAGATACGCAGTATTTT,CASSLYSSGSSTDTQYF,TRBJ2-3,17,TRBD2,TRBV7-9,.